Shown below are 28 T cell receptor beta chains from a single sample sequenced in a study of OX40 agonist ivuxolimab in advanced cancers. Repertoires were generated with immunoSEQ multiplex PCR, while TCRdb's copy carries only in-frame clones and drops some. The top ten clones hold about 5.6% of a sample with just under 65,000 clones, roughly 89% of them seen once. The material was CD4+ or CD8+ T cells sorted from blood, obtained in a trial of the OX40 agonist ivuxolimab. These receptors originate from an adult with an advanced solid tumor such as melanoma, head and neck, liver or kidney cancer.

In its sample, this clone was seen once. The chain joins TRBV28 to TRBJ2-7; D call uncertain. The V end was cut by 8 bases, the J end by 0 bases, with 5 bases between. This CDR3 comprises 11 residues. Germline V gives CDR1 MDHEN, CDR2 SYDVKM. The CDR3 protein is CASANSYEQYF. Written as DNA, the CDR3 is TGTGCCAGCGCCAACTCCTACGAGCAGTACTTC.

The rearrangement joins TRBV30 to TRBJ2-1; 14 bases are a match to TRBD2. J gave up 1 base and V 4 bases, and 6 bases lay outside the gene matches. CDR1 is GTSNPN and CDR2 is SVGIG in the germline V gene (reference sequence). CDR3 length: 17 residues. The CDR3 loop is CAWTGLAGGHSYNEQFF. CDR3 sequence (DNA): TGTGCCTGGACCGGACTAGCGGGAGGCCATTCCTACAATGAGCAGTTCTTC.

The chain recombines TRBV5-1 with TRBJ2-1; 7 bases agree with TRBD2. The germline V gene encodes CDR1 SGHRS and CDR2 YFSETQ. This CDR3 spans 15 amino acids. With V trimmed by 4 bases and J by 4 bases, 8 bases remained unmatched. CDR3 in amino acids: CASSQVGGSYNEQFF. Written as DNA, the CDR3 is TGCGCCAGCAGCCAAGTGGGCGGGAGTTACAATGAGCAGTTCTTC.

Of note for this clone: Additional DNA sequences in this sample encode the identical CDR3. V usage is TRBV19 and J usage is TRBJ2-2, with D perhaps TRBD1 or TRBD2 (6 bases each). V was pared by 3 bases and J by 5 bases, with 10 bases between. This CDR3 comprises 14 residues. Germline V gene data show CDR1 as LNHDA and CDR2 as SQIVND (reference sequence). The CDR3 spells CASSIQGRTGELFF. In DNA, the CDR3 is TGTGCCAGTAGTATCCAGGGGAGGACCGGGGAGCTGTTTTTT. The whole variable domain, filled in from reference TRBV19 and TRBJ2-2, reads DGGITQSPKYLFRKEGQNVTLSCEQNLNHDAMYWYRQDPGQGLRLIYYSQIVNDFQKGDIAEGYSVSREKKESFPLTVTSAQKNPTAFYLCASSIQGRTGELFFGEGSRLTVL.

This clone has more than one count but fewer than ten. At the DNA level, this CDR3 is encoded by other sequences in the same sample as well. The chain carries TRBV30 and TRBJ1-1, with D maybe TRBD1 (6 bases). Trimming took 0 bases from V and 2 from J, leaving 7 bases between them. This CDR3 spans 13 amino acids. Germline CDR1 reads GTSNPN; CDR2 reads SVGIG (reference sequence). CDR3 bases: TGTGCCTGGAGTGTAGGGGGAAACACTGAAGCTTTCTTT. Protein product: CAWSVGGNTEAFF.

This clone has a single count. The gene calls are TRBV28 and TRBJ2-5, with D possibly being TRBD2 (5 bases). Germline CDR1 reads MDHEN; CDR2 reads SYDVKM. The CDR3 is made up of 16 amino acids. With 5 bases removed from V and 7 bases from J, the gap between germline ends came to 23 bases. In DNA form, the CDR3 reads TGTGCCAGCAGTGGGTCCGCGGTCCCCGATCGGGGGACCCAGTACTTC. Protein: CASSGSAVPDRGTQYF. The full variable domain, rest sourced from reference TRBV28 and TRBJ2-5, is DVKVTQSSRYLVKRTGEKVFLECVQDMDHENMFWYRQDPGLGLRLIYFSYDVKMKEKGDIPEGYSVSREKKERFSLILESASTNQTSMYLCASSGSAVPDRGTQYFGPGTRLLVL.

V gene TRBV5-1 combines with J gene TRBJ2-7; D may be TRBD1 or TRBD2 (5 bases each). V dropped 0 bases and J dropped 6 bases, with 10 bases sitting between them. The CDR3 is made up of 13 amino acids. Germline V lookup: CDR1 SGHRS, CDR2 YFSETQ. CDR3 sequence: CASSLEGGGEQYF. In nucleotides, the CDR3 is TGCGCCAGCAGCTTGGAGGGTGGGGGCGAGCAGTACTTC.

The chain has TRBV10-1 and TRBJ2-1; D gene uncertain. The V and J ends lost 0 bases and 7 bases respectively, with 7 bases between them. Germline-derived CDR1 and CDR2 are WNHNN and SYGVQD (reference sequence). The CDR3 covers 13 residues. As DNA, the CDR3 is TGCGCCAGCAGTGAGTCTGACGGAAATGAGCAGTTCTTC. Translating gives CASSESDGNEQFF.

This clone has more than one count but fewer than ten. V is TRBV7-2 and J is TRBJ2-6, with TRBD2 matching 10 bases. Trimming removed 1 base from V and 2 bases from J; junction bases left unmatched: 2. The CDR3 loop spans 17 amino acids. CDR1 is SGHTA and CDR2 is FQGNSA in the germline V gene. The DNA for the CDR3 is TGTGCCAGCAGCTTAGGGCTAGCGGGAGCTGGGGCCAACGTCCTGACTTTC. As protein: CASSLGLAGAGANVLTF.

The CDR3 DNA reads as TGTGCCTGCGGTGCGGAACTAGCGGGAGTCCAGTCCTACGAGCAGTACTTC. Residues: CACGAELAGVQSYEQYF. The genes are TRBV28 and TRBJ2-7, with 11 positions matching TRBD2. Trimming cost V 11 bases and J 1 base; bases outside gene matches: 16. This CDR3 is built from 17 residues. From germline, CDR1 is MDHEN and CDR2 SYDVKM.

The chain is built from TRBV5-8 and TRBJ2-7; D may be TRBD1 or TRBD2 (5 bases each). V was trimmed by 4 bases and J by 6 bases, leaving 23 bases between them. Germline-derived CDR1 and CDR2 are SGHTS and YDEGEE. The CDR3 is made up of 16 amino acids. The CDR3 protein is CASSHPIPGPPGEQYF. The CDR3, as DNA: TGTGCCAGCAGCCATCCTATTCCGGGACCCCCAGGCGAGCAGTACTTC.

The chain couples TRBV27 to TRBJ1-1, with a weak D call TRBD1 (5 bases). This CDR3 has 15 residues. Trimming shortened V by 2 bases and J by 3 bases, and 13 bases separated the two germline ends. CDR1 is MNHEY, CDR2 SMNVEV, per germline (reference sequence). CDR3 DNA sequence: TGTGCCAGCAGTTTAAACCGGGACCGGGACACTGAAGCTTTCTTT. Protein sequence: CASSLNRDRDTEAFF.

This clone was found a few times. Other DNA sequences in this specimen translate into the identical CDR3. The chain links TRBV5-1 to TRBJ1-2; 9 bases fit TRBD1. V lost 4 bases, J lost 4 bases, and 2 bases stayed unmatched. CDR1 and CDR2 (germline): SGHRS, YFSETQ. The CDR3 loop spans 13 amino acids. CDR3 coding DNA: TGCGCCAGCAGCCCGGGACAGGGCTATGGCTACACCTTC. Translation gives CASSPGQGYGYTF.

This clone has just one count. The V and J genes are TRBV6-1 and TRBJ2-7, with 7 positions matching TRBD1. CDR1 MNHNS and CDR2 SASEGT come from the germline V gene. V shed 5 bases and J 2 bases; nucleotides not matched to a gene: 6. The CDR3 length is 14 residues. CDR3 sequence (DNA): TGTGCCAGCAGTAGAGGGGACAGTACCTACGAGCAGTACTTC. It specifies CASSRGDSTYEQYF.

The gene calls are TRBV19 and TRBJ1-5; D is perhaps TRBD1 (5 bases). The length of the CDR3 is 17 residues. With 3 bases removed from V and 2 bases from J, the gap between germline ends came to 17 bases. CDR1 LNHDA and CDR2 SQIVND come from the germline V gene (reference sequence). The CDR3 nucleotides read TGTGCCAGTAGTATGAGGGTTGGGGGAGGGGGCAATCAGCCCCAGCATTTT. This encodes CASSMRVGGGGNQPQHF.

This chain links TRBV5-1 with TRBJ2-1; D is uncertain. V dropped 0 bases and J dropped 10 bases, with 11 bases sitting between them. Germline V CDR1 and CDR2: SGHRS, YFSETQ. The CDR3 runs to 13 residues. The CDR3 is CASSLEPPGEQFF. CDR3 coding DNA: TGCGCCAGCAGCTTGGAACCGCCCGGGGAGCAGTTCTTC.

The chain has TRBV5-4 and TRBJ1-2; 11 bases match TRBD1. The germline CDR1 and CDR2 sequences are SGHNT and YYREEE (reference sequence). The CDR3 has 17 amino acids. The trim removed 7 bases at V and 0 bases at J, leaving 11 bases unmatched. CDR3 loop: CASGKTGQGDSNYGYTF. CDR3 nucleotide sequence: TGTGCCAGCGGAAAGACGGGACAGGGGGATTCTAACTATGGCTACACCTTC.

The chain uses TRBV30 and TRBJ1-3; weak D call: TRBD1 (5 bases). The V gene lost 0 bases and the J gene lost 2 bases, with 11 bases spanning the gap. The CDR3 loop spans 15 amino acids. CDR1 is GTSNPN, CDR2 SVGIG, per germline (reference sequence). CDR3 in DNA: TGTGCCTGGAGTGTCCAGCGGGGCGCTGGAAACACCATATATTTT. It specifies CAWSVQRGAGNTIYF.

The chain uses TRBV6-1 and TRBJ2-1; perhaps D is TRBD1 or TRBD2 (5 bases each). The CDR3 runs 14 residues. Germline assignment: CDR1 MNHNS and CDR2 SASEGT. V lost 6 bases, J lost 12 bases, and 21 bases lay in between. CDR3 nucleotides: TGTGCCAGCAGCCCGACGTCTGTGGGGGATACGCAGTTCTTC. As protein: CASSPTSVGDTQFF.

V is TRBV7-2 and J is TRBJ1-1; no clear D gene. V lost 2 bases to trimming and J lost 0 bases, with 10 bases between them. This CDR3 has 15 amino acids. Germline CDR1 reads SGHTA; CDR2 reads FQGNSA. DNA for the CDR3: TGTGCCAGCAGCTTAAAGGCGACGTTGAACACTGAAGCTTTCTTT. Its protein product is CASSLKATLNTEAFF.

The DNA for the CDR3 is TGCAGCGTTGCAGGGACATCAATAGATCAGCCCCAGCATTTT. Its translation is CSVAGTSIDQPQHF. The chain carries TRBV29-1 and TRBJ1-5, with TRBD1 as a possible D gene (6 bases). From germline, CDR1 is SQVTM and CDR2 ANQGSEA. V shed 4 bases and J shed 5 bases, with 15 bases lying between them. There are 14 residues in the CDR3. Supplemented by reference TRBV29-1 and TRBJ1-5, the full variable domain reads SAVISQKPSRDICQRGTSLTIQCQVDSQVTMMFWYRQQPGQSLTLIATANQGSEATYESGFVIDKFPISRPNLTFSTLTVSNMSPEDSSIYLCSVAGTSIDQPQHFGDGTRLSIL.

V gene TRBV28 combines with J gene TRBJ2-7, with D maybe TRBD1 (6 bases). The V gene lost 6 bases and the J gene lost 3 bases, with 15 bases spanning the gap. Germline CDR1 is MDHEN and CDR2 is SYDVKM. CDR3 length: 14 residues. The CDR3 loop reads CASRDSRGLYEQYF. The CDR3 region has the DNA TGTGCCAGCAGAGACTCCAGGGGCCTCTACGAGCAGTACTTC.

The V and J genes are TRBV19 and TRBJ1-2; D ambiguous. V lost 6 bases and J lost 1, with 12 bases in between. Per germline, CDR1 LNHDA and CDR2 SQIVND (reference sequence). The CDR3 consists of 14 residues. The CDR3 nucleotides are TGTGCCAGTAGGTTCGATGGCCTTAACTATGGCTACACCTTC. Its protein is CASRFDGLNYGYTF.

V gene TRBV2 combines with J gene TRBJ2-7; perhaps D is TRBD1 or TRBD2 (6 bases each). Trimming cost V 4 bases and J 5 bases, with 15 bases left between them. Germline V gene data show CDR1 as SNHLY and CDR2 as FYNNEI. The CDR3 is 14 residues long. The CDR3 region is CASSVGGGIDEQYF. CDR3 coding DNA: TGTGCCAGCAGTGTCGGAGGGGGTATCGACGAGCAGTACTTC.

V and J are TRBV15 and TRBJ2-7; TRBD2 matches 10 bases. Germline V CDR1 and CDR2: LNHNV, YYDKDF (reference sequence). Unmatched junction bases numbered 11, after V lost 0 bases and J lost 6 bases. The CDR3 length is 17 residues. The CDR3 loop is CATSRERGLAGASEQYF. CDR3 bases: TGTGCCACCAGCAGAGAGAGAGGCCTAGCGGGAGCTAGCGAGCAGTACTTC.

The chain has TRBV7-9 and TRBJ1-1; D remains unclear. Germline CDR1 SEHNR, CDR2 FQNEAQ (reference sequence). The CDR3 is 13 amino acids. V was pared by 3 bases and J by 0 bases, with 5 bases between. The CDR3 DNA reads as TGTGCCAGCAGCTTGGAAGTGAACACTGAAGCTTTCTTT. Translating it yields CASSLEVNTEAFF.

The chain uses TRBV15 and TRBJ2-5; D is unclear. Germline CDR1 LNHNV, CDR2 YYDKDF (reference sequence). V was shortened by 1 base and J by 3 bases, with 3 bases between the two germline ends. This CDR3 contains 12 residues. The chain's CDR3 is CATSRAKETQYF. The CDR3 bases are TGTGCCACCAGCAGAGCGAAAGAGACCCAGTACTTC.

The chain is built from TRBV2 and TRBJ2-3, with D possibly being TRBD2 (6 bases). This CDR3 contains 15 residues. Germline-derived CDR1 and CDR2 are SNHLY and FYNNEI. Trimming cost V 6 bases and J 2 bases, with 15 bases left between them. This chain's CDR3 is CASRYSGDNTDTQYF. As DNA, the CDR3 is TGTGCCAGCAGATATTCGGGAGACAACACAGATACGCAGTATTTT.